Below are 30 T cell receptor beta chains sequenced from a single sample in a study of cytomegalovirus exposure and HLA in healthy donors. Assay used: immunoSEQ multiplex PCR; TCRdb lists only in-frame clones, some missing. The sample contains approximately 300,000 clones, around 90% of which appear only once. Sequenced material: PBMCs. Every receptor here comes from a woman in her twenties or thirties in good health and CMV-seropositive.

The chain has TRBV6-1 and TRBJ1-5, with D possibly TRBD1 on 5 matching bases. The V and J ends lost 9 bases and 3 bases respectively, with 15 bases between them. This CDR3 has 14 amino acids. The V gene's germline CDR1 is MNHNS and CDR2 SASEGT. The CDR3 region is CASNRLGVNQPQHF. DNA for the CDR3: TGTGCCAGTAACAGGCTAGGGGTCAATCAGCCCCAGCATTTT.

This chain uses TRBV11-3 with TRBJ2-2; D not certain. Per germline, CDR1 SGHNT and CDR2 YENEEA. The V end was cut by 1 base, the J end by 3 bases, with 6 bases between. CDR3 length equals 14 residues. For the CDR3, the DNA is TGTGCCAGCAGCTTAGTGGCCCACACCGGGGAGCTGTTTTTT. This sequence encodes CASSLVAHTGELFF.

V gene TRBV6-5 combines with J gene TRBJ1-4; weak D call: TRBD1 (6 bases). CDR3 length: 14 residues. Germline CDR1 and CDR2: MNHEY and SVGAGI. Trimming took 4 bases from V and 4 from J, leaving 10 bases between them. CDR3 DNA: TGTGCCAGCAGTTCCGCAGGGGTTAATGAAAAACTGTTTTTT. Protein sequence: CASSSAGVNEKLFF.

This clone was seen only a few times. V and J are TRBV7-8 and TRBJ1-1; D remains unclear. CDR1 is SGHVS and CDR2 is FQNEAQ in the germline V gene. The CDR3 consists of 12 residues. Trimming cost V 5 bases and J 6 bases, with 10 bases left between them. For the CDR3, the DNA is TGTGCCAGCAGCCGCATAAGTGCTGAAGCTTTCTTT. It translates to CASSRISAEAFF.

The chain couples TRBV5-6 to TRBJ1-2; 9 bases are shared with TRBD1. The CDR3 is 18 residues long. CDR1 is SGHDT and CDR2 is YYEEEE in the germline V gene. V shed 4 bases and J 4 bases; nucleotides not matched to a gene: 17. This CDR3 reads CASSRDRVFATKSYGYTF. CDR3 DNA: TGTGCCAGCAGCCGGGACAGGGTATTTGCCACAAAGTCCTATGGCTACACCTTC.

V usage is TRBV4-3 and J usage is TRBJ2-7; no reliable D call. CDR1 and CDR2 (germline): LGHNA, YSLEER. Between the trimmed V and J ends, which lost 0 bases and 3 bases, there was a span of 15 bases. This CDR3 spans 16 amino acids. CDR3 amino acids: CASSQDLALGNYEQYF. The CDR3 nucleotides read TGCGCCAGCAGCCAAGATCTCGCACTGGGGAACTACGAGCAGTACTTC.

This clone was detected a few times. This specimen includes other DNA sequences encoding the same CDR3. This chain joins TRBV27 and TRBJ1-5, with D uncertain. Trimming took off 2 bases at V and 5 bases at J, with 7 bases between the two ends. Germline loops: CDR1 MNHEY, CDR2 SMNVEV (reference sequence). This CDR3 spans 13 amino acids. The CDR3 reads CASSLGLYQPQHF. CDR3 nucleotides: TGTGCCAGCAGTTTAGGCCTTTATCAGCCCCAGCATTTT.

This clone was seen a single time. The chain carries TRBV6-5 and TRBJ2-1; TRBD2 matches at 8 bases. Germline V gene sequence: CDR1 MNHEY, CDR2 SVGAGI. After removal of 4 bases from V and 4 bases from J, the junction contained 3 bases not matched to a gene. This CDR3 spans 14 amino acids. The CDR3 DNA sequence: TGTGCCAGCAGTTTAGCGGGACCTTACAATGAGCAGTTCTTC. It is translated as CASSLAGPYNEQFF.

With regard to this clone: The same CDR3 also results from other DNA sequences found in this sample. The chain joins TRBV5-1 to TRBJ2-7; TRBD2 aligns across 7 bases. Germline V lookup: CDR1 SGHRS, CDR2 YFSETQ. The junction had 3 bases not matched to a gene; V was cut back by 2 bases and J by 1 base. CDR3 size: 14 residues. CDR3 loop: CASSLAGLSYEQYF. CDR3 nucleotides: TGCGCCAGCAGCTTAGCGGGATTATCCTACGAGCAGTACTTC.

The CDR3: CASSSTGTVSTEAFF. The CDR3, as DNA: TGTGCCAGCAGCTCAACCGGGACAGTGTCAACTGAAGCTTTCTTT. The chain has TRBV7-3 and TRBJ1-1; 7 bases line up with TRBD1. The V gene end was trimmed by 4 bases and the J gene end by 5 bases; junction bases not matched to a gene: 10. Germline loops: CDR1 SGHTA, CDR2 FQGTGA. The CDR3 covers 15 residues.

The chain combines TRBV29-1 with TRBJ2-1, with D hard to call. The germline V gene encodes CDR1 SQVTM and CDR2 ANQGSEA. This CDR3 has 13 amino acids. The V and J ends lost 2 bases and 0 bases respectively, with 5 bases between them. The CDR3 DNA reads TGCAGCGTTGAATTCAACTCCTACAATGAGCAGTTCTTC. It is translated as CSVEFNSYNEQFF.

CDR3 nucleotide sequence: TGTGCCAGCAGCCCCCAGGGCAGGTCGGACACCGGGGAGCTGTTTTTT. Amino acids: CASSPQGRSDTGELFF. V usage is TRBV4-2 and J usage is TRBJ2-2, with D possibly matching TRBD1 (5 bases). V dropped 4 bases and J dropped 3 bases, with 15 bases sitting between them. Germline V gene data show CDR1 as LGHNA and CDR2 as YNFKEQ. The length of the CDR3 is 16 residues.

The genes are TRBV2 and TRBJ2-3; D gene uncertain. The V end was cut by 3 bases, the J end by 2 bases, with 30 bases between. From germline, CDR1 is SNHLY and CDR2 FYNNEI. CDR3 length equals 21 residues. DNA for the CDR3: TGTGCCAGCAGTGACGGGCAGGATAAAGGGATCCGCCTCCCCCACACAGATACGCAGTATTTT. This codes for CASSDGQDKGIRLPHTDTQYF. The whole variable domain, remainder taken from reference TRBV2 and TRBJ2-3, is EPEVTQTPSHQVTQMGQEVILRCVPISNHLYFYWYRQILGQKVEFLVSFYNNEISEKSEIFDDQFSVERPDGSNFTLKIRSTKLEDSAMYFCASSDGQDKGIRLPHTDTQYFGPGTRLTVL.

This chain links TRBV27 with TRBJ2-1, with D possibly being TRBD2 (6 bases). Germline loops: CDR1 MNHEY, CDR2 SMNVEV (reference sequence). The CDR3 loop spans 16 amino acids. V gave up 4 bases and J gave up 0 bases, with 13 bases separating them. This CDR3 is CASSSNSGGSYNEQFF. The CDR3 bases are TGTGCCAGCAGTTCTAACTCCGGGGGCTCCTACAATGAGCAGTTCTTC.

The V and J genes are TRBV5-8 and TRBJ1-1; 9 nucleotides match TRBD1. CDR1 and CDR2 from the germline V gene are SGHTS and YDEGEE. The ends lost 3 bases at V and 2 bases at J; junction bases unmatched: 2. CDR3 length: 14 residues. The CDR3 sequence: CASSWGQGNTEAFF. CDR3 sequence (DNA): TGTGCCAGCAGCTGGGGACAGGGCAACACTGAAGCTTTCTTT.

The chain uses TRBV28 and TRBJ2-1, with 7 bases identical to TRBD1. Trimming took 6 bases from V and 7 from J; bases not matched to a gene: 6. Per germline, CDR1 MDHEN and CDR2 SYDVKM. There are 13 residues in the CDR3. The CDR3, as DNA: TGTGCCAGCAGGAGACTGACAGGGAATGAGCAGTTCTTC. It is translated as CASRRLTGNEQFF.

V gene TRBV5-1 combines with J gene TRBJ1-5; TRBD1 matches 8 bases. The length of the CDR3 is 17 residues. Per the germline V gene, CDR1 is SGHRS and CDR2 is YFSETQ. V was clipped by 4 bases and J by 3 bases; unmatched bases: 12. The CDR3 loop reads CASSKWDRWEPNQPQHF. In nucleotides, the CDR3 is TGCGCCAGCAGCAAGTGGGACAGGTGGGAACCCAATCAGCCCCAGCATTTT.

The V gene is TRBV30, the J gene TRBJ1-4, with 9 bases matching TRBD1. In germline, CDR1 is GTSNPN, CDR2 SVGIG (reference sequence). Trimming at V came to 4 bases and at J to 5 bases, leaving 5 bases not matched to a gene. This CDR3 region has 14 residues. In DNA form, the CDR3 reads TGTGCCTGGAACAGCGACAGGGGGAATGAAAAACTGTTTTTT. Translation gives CAWNSDRGNEKLFF. The full variable domain, with the rest looked up from reference TRBV30 and TRBJ1-4, is SQTIHQWPATLVQPVGSPLSLECTVEGTSNPNLYWYRQAAGRGLQLLFYSVGIGQISSEVPQNLSASRPQDRQFILSSKKLLLSDSGFYLCAWNSDRGNEKLFFGSGTQLSVL.

The V and J genes are TRBV11-2 and TRBJ2-5; 13 nucleotides agree with TRBD2. CDR1 is SGHAT, CDR2 FQNNGV, per germline. The length of the CDR3 is 16 residues. Losses at the gene ends were 2 bases for V and 3 bases for J; bases not matched to a gene: 3. Here the CDR3 DNA reads TGTGCCAGCAGCTTAAGCGGACTAGCGGGAGAAGAGACCCAGTACTTC. Translation: CASSLSGLAGEETQYF.

The chain links TRBV2 to TRBJ2-3, with D possibly called TRBD1 or TRBD2 (7 bases each). Trimming stripped 6 bases from V and 2 bases from J, with 15 bases between. Looked up from germline, CDR1 is SNHLY and CDR2 is FYNNEI. This CDR3 has 15 residues. The DNA for the CDR3 is TGTGCCAGCAGGGGGGGAGGGGGCATCACAGATACGCAGTATTTT. Its translation is CASRGGGGITDTQYF.

This chain uses TRBV29-1 with TRBJ1-5, with D uncertain. V was trimmed by 4 bases and J by 0 bases, leaving 13 bases between them. Germline loops: CDR1 SQVTM, CDR2 ANQGSEA. The CDR3 extends over 15 amino acids. The CDR3 DNA sequence: TGCAGCGTTGGTTTTTCGGCAGTTAGCAATCAGCCCCAGCATTTT. Protein sequence: CSVGFSAVSNQPQHF.

The genes are TRBV30 and TRBJ2-7; unclear D gene. The CDR3 has 15 residues. Germline assignment: CDR1 GTSNPN and CDR2 SVGIG (reference sequence). V lost 1 base, J lost 2 bases, and 15 bases lay in between. The CDR3 sequence: CAWSGGPRSAYEQYF. In DNA form, the CDR3 reads TGTGCCTGGAGTGGAGGCCCCCGGTCAGCCTACGAGCAGTACTTC. Full variable domain (remainder filled in from reference TRBV30 and TRBJ2-7): SQTIHQWPATLVQPVGSPLSLECTVEGTSNPNLYWYRQAAGRGLQLLFYSVGIGQISSEVPQNLSASRPQDRQFILSSKKLLLSDSGFYLCAWSGGPRSAYEQYFGPGTRLTVT.

The chain joins TRBV7-3 to TRBJ2-6; no clear D gene. CDR3 length: 15 amino acids. V lost 8 bases, J lost 1 base, and 12 bases lay in between. Germline lookup yields CDR1 SGHTA and CDR2 FQGTGA. The CDR3 sequence: CASGATKSGANVLTF. The CDR3 nucleotides read TGTGCCAGCGGTGCGACGAAATCTGGGGCCAACGTCCTGACTTTC.

This clone was observed once. J is TRBJ2-5 and V is TRBV2; possible D gene TRBD2, 6 bases. The length of the CDR3 is 12 residues. Trimming stripped 8 bases from V and 5 bases from J, with 12 bases between. Germline CDR1 and CDR2: SNHLY and FYNNEI. CDR3 sequence reads: CASGGEVETQYF. CDR3 sequence (DNA): TGTGCCAGCGGAGGGGAGGTGGAGACCCAGTACTTC.

The CDR3 reads CASSQGASATYNEQFF. CDR3 bases: TGCGCCAGCAGCCAAGGTGCTAGCGCAACCTACAATGAGCAGTTCTTC. The rearrangement uses TRBV4-1 and TRBJ2-1; possible D gene TRBD2, 6 bases. The V end was cut by 1 base, the J end by 2 bases, with 12 bases between. From germline, CDR1 is MGHRA and CDR2 YSYEKL. This CDR3 contains 16 residues.

The chain recombines TRBV7-9 with TRBJ2-3; weak D call: TRBD2 (5 bases). Deletions cut 1 base from V and 5 bases from J, with 10 bases between. The length of the CDR3 is 14 residues. Per the germline V gene, CDR1 is SEHNR and CDR2 is FQNEAQ (reference sequence). This chain's CDR3 is CASSLGLSGDTQYF. The CDR3 bases are TGTGCCAGCAGCTTAGGACTAAGTGGAGATACGCAGTATTTT.

This chain links TRBV5-1 with TRBJ2-7; D may be TRBD1 or TRBD2 (5 bases each). CDR1 SGHRS and CDR2 YFSETQ come from the germline V gene. V was clipped by 5 bases and J by 6 bases, with 12 bases between them. This CDR3 is built from 12 residues. CDR3 sequence: CASRLMGTEQYF. CDR3 nucleotide sequence: TGCGCCAGCAGGTTGATGGGGACCGAGCAGTACTTC.

The chain has TRBV5-4 and TRBJ1-1, with 8 bases aligning to TRBD1. Germline lookup yields CDR1 SGHNT and CDR2 YYREEE (reference sequence). Losses at the gene ends were 4 bases for V and 1 base for J; bases not matched to a gene: 6. CDR3 size: 15 residues. CDR3 nucleotides: TGTGCCAGCAGCAGGGGGACAGGAAGGAACACTGAAGCTTTCTTT. It encodes CASSRGTGRNTEAFF.

The V call is TRBV9, the J call TRBJ1-1; D perhaps matches TRBD1 (5 bases). CDR1 and CDR2 (germline): SGDLS, YYNGEE. The CDR3 loop spans 14 amino acids. The V end was cut by 4 bases, the J end by 3 bases, with 13 bases between. The CDR3 reads CASSPHGGDTEAFF. CDR3 in DNA: TGTGCCAGCAGCCCCCATGGGGGGGACACTGAAGCTTTCTTT. The whole variable domain, remainder taken from reference TRBV9 and TRBJ1-1, is DSGVTQTPKHLITATGQRVTLRCSPRSGDLSVYWYQQSLDQGLQFLIQYYNGEERAKGNILERFSAQQFPDLHSELNLSSLELGDSALYFCASSPHGGDTEAFFGQGTRLTVV.

The chain joins TRBV6-1 to TRBJ1-3, with no clear D. This CDR3 is 14 amino acids long. Trimming cost V 4 bases and J 1 base, with 8 bases left between them. Germline lookup yields CDR1 MNHNS and CDR2 SASEGT. The CDR3, as DNA: TGTGCCAGCAGTGTCGAGGGTTCTGGAAACACCATATATTTT. As protein: CASSVEGSGNTIYF.